This TCR beta chain was documented in a study of technical replicates of blood from several donors. CDR3 length equals 16 residues. The V gene end was trimmed by 4 bases and the J gene end by 4 bases; junction bases not matched to a gene: 11. Germline lookup yields CDR1 SSHAT and CDR2 FNYEAQ (reference sequence). Generated by immunoSEQ multiplex PCR, the TCRdb table keeps only in-frame clones and is missing some. The profile covers 70,000 to 80,000 clones, with around 97% appearing a single time and approximately 0.21% taken by the ten largest. This chain joins TRBV7-7 and TRBJ2-5; 8 bases align to TRBD2. The sample comprised T cells isolated from PBMCs. This TCR was recovered from a human donor in good health. The CDR3 loop reads CASSSAAGGTGETQYF. For the CDR3, the DNA is TGTGCCAGCAGCTCTGCGGCGGGAGGAACCGGAGAGACCCAGTACTTC.